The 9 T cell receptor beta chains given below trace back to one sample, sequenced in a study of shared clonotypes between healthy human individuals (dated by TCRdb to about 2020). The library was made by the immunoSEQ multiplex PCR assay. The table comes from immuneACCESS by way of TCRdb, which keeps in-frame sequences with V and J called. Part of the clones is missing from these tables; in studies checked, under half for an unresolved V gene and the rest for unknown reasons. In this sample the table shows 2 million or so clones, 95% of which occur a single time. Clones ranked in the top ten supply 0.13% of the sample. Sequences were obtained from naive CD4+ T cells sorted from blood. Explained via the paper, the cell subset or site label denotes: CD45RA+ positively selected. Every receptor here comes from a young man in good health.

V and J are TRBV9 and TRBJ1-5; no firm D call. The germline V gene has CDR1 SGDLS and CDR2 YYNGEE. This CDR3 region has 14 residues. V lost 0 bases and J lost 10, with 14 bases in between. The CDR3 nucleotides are TGTGCCAGCAGCGTAGGCGGGGAATCAGTCCCCCAGCATTTT. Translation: CASSVGGESVPQHF.

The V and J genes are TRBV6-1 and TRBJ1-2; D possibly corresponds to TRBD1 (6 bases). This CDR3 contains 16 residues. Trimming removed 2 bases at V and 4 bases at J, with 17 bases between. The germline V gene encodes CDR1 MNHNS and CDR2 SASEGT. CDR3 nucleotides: TGTGCCAGCAGTGAATTCATCGCAGGGGATCCCTATGGCTACACCTTC. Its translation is CASSEFIAGDPYGYTF.

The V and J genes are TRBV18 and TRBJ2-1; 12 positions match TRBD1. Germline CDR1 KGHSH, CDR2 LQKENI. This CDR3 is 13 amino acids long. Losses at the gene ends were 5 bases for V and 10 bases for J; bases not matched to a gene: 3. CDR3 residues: CASSTGQGAEQFF. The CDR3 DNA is TGTGCCAGCTCAACGGGACAGGGGGCAGAGCAGTTCTTC.

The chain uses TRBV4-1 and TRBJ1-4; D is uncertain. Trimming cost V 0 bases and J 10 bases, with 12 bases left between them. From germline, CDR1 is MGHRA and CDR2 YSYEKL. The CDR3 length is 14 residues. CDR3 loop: CASSQDWNQGKLFF. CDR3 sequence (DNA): TGCGCCAGCAGCCAAGATTGGAATCAAGGAAAACTGTTTTTT.

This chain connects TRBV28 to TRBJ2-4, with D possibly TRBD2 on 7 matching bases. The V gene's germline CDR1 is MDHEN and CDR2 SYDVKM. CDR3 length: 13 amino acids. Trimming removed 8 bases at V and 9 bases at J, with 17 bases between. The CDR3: CASVRGAGGIQYF. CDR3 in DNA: TGTGCCAGCGTACGGGGGGCCGGAGGCATTCAGTACTTC. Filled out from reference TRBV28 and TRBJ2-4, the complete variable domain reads DVKVTQSSRYLVKRTGEKVFLECVQDMDHENMFWYRQDPGLGLRLIYFSYDVKMKEKGDIPEGYSVSREKKERFSLILESASTNQTSMYLCASVRGAGGIQYFGAGTRLSVL.

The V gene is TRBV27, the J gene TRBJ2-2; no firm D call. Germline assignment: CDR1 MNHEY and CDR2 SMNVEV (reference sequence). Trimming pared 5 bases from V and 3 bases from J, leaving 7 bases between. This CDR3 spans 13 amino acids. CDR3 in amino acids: CASSEEYTGELFF. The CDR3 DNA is TGTGCCAGCAGTGAGGAATACACCGGGGAGCTGTTTTTT.

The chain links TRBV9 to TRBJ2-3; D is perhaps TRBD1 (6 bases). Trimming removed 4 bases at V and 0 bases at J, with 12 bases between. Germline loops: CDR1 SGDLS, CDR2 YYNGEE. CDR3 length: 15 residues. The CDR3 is CASSPRGPSTDTQYF. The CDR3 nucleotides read TGTGCCAGCAGCCCCAGGGGCCCTAGCACAGATACGCAGTATTTT.

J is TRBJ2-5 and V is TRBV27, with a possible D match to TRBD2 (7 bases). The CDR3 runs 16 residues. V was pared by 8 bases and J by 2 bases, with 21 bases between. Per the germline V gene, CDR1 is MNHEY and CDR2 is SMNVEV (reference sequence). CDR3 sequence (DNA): TGTGCCAGCTCTCCCCGGGGGGCGCAAATTCAAGAGACCCAGTACTTC. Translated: CASSPRGAQIQETQYF.

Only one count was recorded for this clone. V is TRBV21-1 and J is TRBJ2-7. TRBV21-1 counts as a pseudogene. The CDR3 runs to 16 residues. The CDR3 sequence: CASSKVSGSGSYEQYF. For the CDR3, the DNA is TGTGCCAGCAGCAAAGTTTCAGGGAGTGGGTCCTACGAGCAGTACTTC.